Sequencing of this T cell receptor (beta chain) was carried out in a study of CD8+CD57+ T cells in acquired aplastic anemia. Whole-study findings and limits: Found in both controls and patients were twenty-nine CD8+ CDR3 sequences. Any difference that existed in CD8+ Simpson's diversity between patients and controls was not significant.

The germline V and J ends were trimmed by 0 bases and 5 bases, with 7 bases remaining between them. The CDR3 has 13 amino acids. Germline-derived CDR1 and CDR2 are WNHNN and SYGVQD (reference sequence). This clonotype was picked up many times. Antigen specificity is unknown. Profiles of TCR beta VDJ and CDR3 were generated from a genomic DNA template. TCRdb re-called the reads with MiXCR, one entry per CDR3 protein. The data hold some 120,000 distinct CDR3 sequences, with over 30% observed a single time. Selection for sequencing was limited to patients who had shown CD8+CD57+ cell expansion by flow cytometry. Receipt of therapy had not occurred in any patient by the time of blood sampling.

The chain recombines TRBV10-1 with TRBJ1-1; TRBD1 might be the D (5 bases). The source material was sorted CD4+, CD8+, or CD8+CD57+ T cells (not recorded which) from PBMCs. The source is a human donor with aplastic anemia. The CDR3 sequence is CASSESGGTEAFF. The CDR3 nucleotides are TGCGCCAGCAGTGAGTCGGGGGGGACTGAAGCTTTCTTT.